The rows below give T cell receptor beta chains drawn from one sample of a study of CD4 T cells in relation to SARS-CoV-2 and coronaviruses. The protocol was immunoSEQ multiplex PCR, while the TCRdb copy is restricted to in-frame clones and leaves out a portion. The sample includes approximately 20,000 clones, roughly three quarters of them seen just once. The antigens of these receptors remain unknown. Sequenced sample: CD4+ T cells from PBMCs, cultured in vitro. All receptors come from a human donor in good health. Both conserved end residues are part of each CDR3. Each record gives: V gene, clone size, J gene, CDR3 protein. Some rows have no size entry. The others give once, few or many, or a class for an expanded clone.

TRBV9	once	TRBJ1-3	CASSAVQGAGGNTIYF
TRBV19	NA	TRBJ1-6	CASSIPDKSSYNSPLHF
TRBV10-3	NA	TRBJ2-7	CAISPGVTAFSYEQYF
TRBV10-1	NA	TRBJ2-3	CASSEVMAGGPLTDTQYF
TRBV18	NA	TRBJ1-4	CASSPNSGPNEKLFF
TRBV4-1	once	TRBJ2-5	CASSQGWGEQETQYF
TRBV30	few	TRBJ1-1	CAWSGGRGLNTEAFF
TRBV27	NA	TRBJ1-4	CASRTGGEKLFF
TRBV30	NA	TRBJ2-7	CAWRGRWDTYEQYF
TRBV18	NA	TRBJ1-1	CASSRRRPGDTEAFF
TRBV30	NA	TRBJ2-7	CAWTTLWGEQYF
TRBV7-9	once	TRBJ2-7	CASSTGQSYEQYF
TRBV6-2/TRBV6-3	NA	TRBJ2-2	CASSLQETGELFF
TRBV30	NA	TRBJ1-3	CAWDHGTVSGNTIYF
TRBV6-5	NA	TRBJ2-3	CASSQRVAGDDTQYF
TRBV3-1/TRBV3-2	NA	TRBJ2-1	CASSNPGLAGNEQFF
TRBV12-3/TRBV12-4	NA	TRBJ1-5	CASSPDPAQPQHF
TRBV7-3	few	TRBJ1-1	CASSPGQGNTEAFF
TRBV6-5	NA	TRBJ2-1	CASIHSGPYNEQFF
TRBV15	NA	TRBJ1-2	CATSIPGQGAGGTF
TRBV5-1	NA	TRBJ2-3	CASSLATGGLSTDTQYF
TRBV27	NA	TRBJ2-5	CASSLMRGGAGQETQYF
TRBV7-3	NA	TRBJ2-1	CASSQSGPGNEQFF
TRBV2	NA	TRBJ1-2	CASSELARVYGYTF
TRBV29-1	NA	TRBJ1-3	CSVEFSGNTIYF
TRBV7-9	few	TRBJ2-2	CASRITSGSPNTGELFF
TRBV4-2	NA	TRBJ2-4	CASSQVAGHGGAAKNIQYF
TRBV24-1	NA	TRBJ2-5	CATSDRETQYF
TRBV1	NA	TRBJ1-1	CTSSQRTGGEDTEAFF
TRBV27	NA	TRBJ1-5	CASGTGIFGSQPQHF
TRBV7-6	NA	TRBJ1-1	CASSLAPGENTEAFF
TRBV7-9	once	TRBJ1-1	CASSPMDSEAFF
TRBV5-5	NA	TRBJ2-1	CASSADRGRYEQFF
TRBV6-2/TRBV6-3	NA	TRBJ2-1	CASSYISGSSYNEQFF
TRBV6-1	few	TRBJ1-2	CASSEDGRYGYTF
TRBV27	NA	TRBJ2-1	CASRMGGVLAGNEQFF
TRBV11-1	NA	TRBJ1-1	CASSLVHGTNTEAFF
TRBV6-5	NA	TRBJ1-3	CASTGSGNTIYF
TRBV21-1	medium-sized	TRBJ1-5	CARPGQGPQHF
TRBV5-4	NA	TRBJ2-7	CASSFSDRGYEQYF
TRBV6-6	NA	TRBJ2-1	CASSVLSGRAGNEQFF
TRBV6-5	NA	TRBJ2-2	CASSPVVSTGELFF
TRBV10-3	NA	TRBJ2-7	CAISGRAIYEQYF
TRBV4-1	few	TRBJ2-7	CASSHPGDVDIPEQYF
TRBV7-3	NA	TRBJ1-2	CASSLRAGNGKDGYTF
TRBV24-1	NA	TRBJ2-1	CATMTSGRYEQFF
TRBV13	few	TRBJ2-2	CASSQVGRNTGELFF
TRBV7-9	few	TRBJ1-1	CASSFGTGGTEAFF
TRBV27	few	TRBJ1-2	CASSRGGQGLYGYTF
TRBV6-4	NA	TRBJ2-3	CASSGSGLRTDTQYF
TRBV5-8	NA	TRBJ2-5	CASSLVGARETQYF
TRBV6-5	NA	TRBJ1-4	CASRAGGGEKLFF
TRBV3-1/TRBV3-2	NA	TRBJ2-7	CASSQVPNEQYF
TRBV7-8	NA	TRBJ1-4	CASSFEGREKLFF
TRBV6-5	NA	TRBJ1-2	CASSYDSGGGYGYTF
TRBV5-1	NA	TRBJ1-6	CASSRDWVDSPLHF
TRBV11-3	NA	TRBJ2-2	CASSFTSGLTNTGELFF
TRBV19	NA	TRBJ2-3	CASSPVAGEGDTQYF
TRBV30	NA	TRBJ1-1	CAWSPQNTEAFF